This T cell receptor beta chain was documented in a study of somatic mutations in cytotoxic T cells in rheumatoid arthritis. Purity of the CD4+ and CD8+ cells, isolated by positive magnetic bead selection, was checked by flow cytometry. This clone has only one observation. What it binds is unknown. The CDR3 is 14 amino acids. Trimming at V came to 5 bases and at J to 1 base, leaving 4 bases not matched to a gene. Germline CDR1 and CDR2: SGHVS and FNYEAQ. General study findings and limits: Of the expanded CD8+ clones, the antigen targets were not known. Rheumatoid arthritis patients, but not healthy controls, exhibited increasing CD8+ clonality with age. Age-matched healthy controls and rheumatoid arthritis patients had CD8+ T-cell clonality that did not differ significantly.

Measured with immunoSEQ multiplex PCR; TCRdb has only the in-frame clones, and not every one. The table lists 20,000 or so clones, approximately 74% of them singletons. This TCR was recovered from a man in his sixties in good health. The specimen was CD8+ T cells sorted from blood. The chain links TRBV7-6 to TRBJ1-1; 7 positions agree with TRBD1. The CDR3 DNA reads TGTGCCAGCAGCGCCGGGACAGCGAACACTGAAGCTTTCTTT. Residues: CASSAGTANTEAFF.